The sequence of this TCR beta chain was determined in a study of blood T cell repertoires in COVID-19. In the authors' methods: Using reference gene primer amplification, nucleated cell counts were estimated. Only in-frame clones appear in the TCRdb table, and some are missing; sequencing was by immunoSEQ multiplex PCR. V and J calls and clone size are copied from that table; D and trimming were computed from the DNA. The sample lists 150,000 to 200,000 clones, roughly 85% occurring once. Per the germline V gene, CDR1 is SGHRS and CDR2 is YFSETQ. This CDR3 contains 14 residues. Deletions cut 7 bases from V and 3 bases from J, with 16 bases between.

The J gene is TRBJ2-5, the V gene TRBV5-1; D possibly corresponds to TRBD1 (5 bases). Specimen: PBMCs or T cells enriched from blood (not recorded which). The clonotype comes from a woman aged 18-29 years who had recovered from COVID-19. The CDR3 DNA is TGCGCCAGCGCCTACCTTGACAGCGAAGAGACCCAGTACTTC. Its protein product is CASAYLDSEETQYF. Full variable domain (missing parts from reference TRBV5-1 and TRBJ2-5): KAGVTQTPRYLIKTRGQQVTLSCSPISGHRSVSWYQQTPGQGLQFLFEYFSETQRNKGNFPGRFSGRQFSNSRSEMNVSTLELGDSALYLCASAYLDSEETQYFGPGTRLLVL.